This is a list of T cell receptor beta chains from one sample in a study of CD8+ T cells in alopecia areata. TCRdb's copy holds only in-frame clones and misses some; the assay was immunoSEQ multiplex PCR. The sample has fewer than 250,000 clones, 35% to 40% seen once. The specimen was CD4+ T cells sorted from blood, collected at roughly week 30, from a patient treated with tofacitinib. Receptors were obtained from a human donor with alopecia areata. CDR3s include the opening cysteine and the closing phenylalanine or tryptophan. D genes are given only for firm matches.

V gene	J gene	D gene	CDR3 protein
TRBV6-6	TRBJ2-5	-	CASKGRPQETQYF
TRBV7-8	TRBJ2-6	-	CASSLSPEANVLTF
TRBV5-1	TRBJ1-6	-	CASSRDIGNSPLHF
TRBV29-1	TRBJ2-1	-	CSVSHGRAIYNEQFF
TRBV30	TRBJ1-2	-	CAWSFTGRYYGYTF
TRBV2	TRBJ1-5	TRBD1	CASSEQGVGQPQHF
TRBV5-1	TRBJ1-4	-	CASSSTGSTNEKLFF
TRBV7-3	TRBJ2-2	TRBD2	CASSYSGGPPRELFF
TRBV6-5	TRBJ1-5	-	CASSQGGSNQPQHF
TRBV5-4	TRBJ2-1	TRBD2	CASSRDPSGSGNEQFF
TRBV5-6	TRBJ2-4	-	CASRFGNIQYF
TRBV27	TRBJ2-3	-	CASSFTGRDNTQYF
TRBV7-9	TRBJ2-1	TRBD2	CASSYAGGYNEQFF
TRBV7-9	TRBJ1-2	-	CASSPSGGRQFYGYTF
TRBV4-1	TRBJ1-3	-	CASSQSFRRSGNTIYF
TRBV4-1	TRBJ1-1	-	CASSQDLPGRTEAFF
TRBV2	TRBJ2-5	-	CASSEGGDLQETQYF
TRBV9	TRBJ2-1	TRBD1	CASSVRQGAALAPYNEQFF
TRBV29-1	TRBJ1-1	-	CSVRGLMNTEAFF
TRBV2	TRBJ2-7	TRBD1	CASSGVGQSYEQYF
TRBV29-1	TRBJ1-2	-	CSVLPFDYGYTF
TRBV4-1	TRBJ2-7	-	CASSPLAAGRSYEQYF
TRBV6-5	TRBJ2-3	TRBD1	CAATLGQGDSDTQYF
TRBV9	TRBJ2-7	-	CASSVAQRSYEQYF
TRBV13	TRBJ2-7	-	CASSLFGGAPYEQYF
TRBV6-6	TRBJ1-1	-	CASHVGDTEAFF
TRBV19	TRBJ1-1	-	CASSKQSSEAFF
TRBV29-1	TRBJ1-1	-	CSAQQGFEAFF
TRBV18	TRBJ2-3	-	CASTPVGGDTQYF
TRBV15	TRBJ1-6	TRBD1	CATSTRAGGNSPLHF
TRBV19	TRBJ2-7	-	CASSISAVREYEQYF
TRBV30	TRBJ1-1	-	CAWSVHTRVAFF
TRBV5-1	TRBJ2-7	-	CASSLDGGRGGYEQYF